This TCR beta chain came from a study of blood T cells in healthy people across ages. Study-level background: In model experiments, template switching was able to capture about one barcoded beta molecule for every two T cells that were present. General study points: Long-lived donors had more naive CD4+ cells and higher diversity than aged donors.

Together with a sample-barcoded 5' primer, a J-beta primer mix was included in a second PCR lasting about 6 to 11 cycles. Every individual sample yielded 2.5 million or more paired-end reads (each containing CDR3). TCRdb re-called the 5' RACE reads through MiXCR, storing one row per CDR3 protein. Found here are about 760,000 distinct CDR3 sequences, 20% to 30% of them singletons; the top ten hold just under 9.5%. V gave up 0 bases and J gave up 2 bases, with 7 bases separating them. Germline CDR1 and CDR2: SGDLS and YYNGEE. The CDR3 totals 14 residues. In the case of this clonotype: The antigen is not known.

These same data were also listed under a study on T cells of mothers and their children. That study adds: The M1S primer of the second PCR added sample barcodes and 2-4 random nucleotides.

The sample comprised blood. This chain connects TRBV9 to TRBJ2-3; D ambiguous. This sequence was found in a boy aged 5-17 years in good health. CDR3 sequence reads: CASSVGYPTDTQYF. The CDR3 DNA sequence: TGTGCCAGCAGCGTAGGCTACCCCACAGATACGCAGTATTTT.